These T cell receptor beta chains were read from a single sample in a study of cytomegalovirus exposure and HLA in healthy donors. Sequenced by immunoSEQ multiplex PCR; TCRdb stores in-frame clones only, minus some. The data contain 90,000 to 140,000 clones, more than 9.5% of them singletons. The material sequenced was PBMCs. The receptors derive from a man between 40 and 49 years old in good health and CMV-seropositive. Both conserved end residues are part of each CDR3. The order of the fields is V gene, CDR3 protein.

v_call: TRBV30
cdr3_aa: CAWSVTGPLGYTF

v_call: TRBV5-1
cdr3_aa: CASSLVASASYEQYF

v_call: TRBV7-8
cdr3_aa: CASSPQGGLFYQPQHF

v_call: TRBV9
cdr3_aa: CASSGERGGYEQFF

v_call: TRBV6-1
cdr3_aa: CASCLTGGRNTEAFF

v_call: TRBV13
cdr3_aa: CASSLALATGELFF

v_call: TRBV19
cdr3_aa: CASSQSSSNQPQHF

v_call: TRBV27
cdr3_aa: CASSSGQNLDTQYF

v_call: TRBV5-1
cdr3_aa: CASSGSLAGAPEQYF

v_call: TRBV7-2
cdr3_aa: CASSLAGSSYEQYF

v_call: TRBV27
cdr3_aa: CASSSPDRESGYTF

v_call: TRBV28
cdr3_aa: CASSLAHSGRGETQYF

v_call: TRBV5-1
cdr3_aa: CASSSAFRQGEDGYTF

v_call: TRBV19
cdr3_aa: CASSPRDREAFF

v_call: TRBV10-1
cdr3_aa: CASSTAGRAEQFF

v_call: TRBV7-9
cdr3_aa: CASSLPGDTIYF

v_call: TRBV5-1
cdr3_aa: CASSWDSGGEKLFF

v_call: TRBV6-1
cdr3_aa: CASSDDSRNTEAFF

v_call: TRBV18
cdr3_aa: CASSPIAAPGNTIYF

v_call: TRBV6-1
cdr3_aa: CASSEVGLAGVIEQFF

v_call: TRBV2
cdr3_aa: CASSSQGASGNTIYF

v_call: TRBV18
cdr3_aa: CASSPPTGGSTGELFF

v_call: TRBV11-2
cdr3_aa: CASSLDPPGQGVKETQYF

v_call: TRBV19
cdr3_aa: CASSIGSGLAGAPGETQYF

v_call: TRBV5-1
cdr3_aa: CASSLARLSGDTGELFF

v_call: TRBV7-2
cdr3_aa: CASSLETGRNEQFF

v_call: TRBV11-2
cdr3_aa: CASSSLTYEQYF

v_call: TRBV5-5
cdr3_aa: CASSLGSGRGTDTQYF

v_call: TRBV28
cdr3_aa: CASSPPGTSDEQYF

v_call: TRBV4-1
cdr3_aa: CASSKGWASYEQYF

v_call: TRBV9
cdr3_aa: CASSKGPGANEQYF

v_call: TRBV28
cdr3_aa: CASGRDRGRIGELFF

v_call: TRBV5-8
cdr3_aa: CASSPGLAALTDTQYF

v_call: TRBV5-6
cdr3_aa: CASSASGGLDKNIQYF

v_call: TRBV5-6
cdr3_aa: CASSSPGQRNTDTQYF

v_call: TRBV7-6
cdr3_aa: CASSLGTSGSYEQYF

v_call: TRBV18
cdr3_aa: CASSLSHRQTSTDTQYF

v_call: TRBV28
cdr3_aa: CASSSRRLAHEYEQFF

v_call: TRBV5-1
cdr3_aa: CASSSDREGELFF

v_call: TRBV6-5
cdr3_aa: CASRLSFPTHYEQYF

v_call: TRBV5-1
cdr3_aa: CASSSIIQGDTEAFF

v_call: TRBV23-1
cdr3_aa: CASSQSYGTGWNRNYGYTF

v_call: TRBV21-1
cdr3_aa: CASSKRGGSSYEQYF

v_call: TRBV6-5
cdr3_aa: CASTRTGANYGYTF

v_call: TRBV5-4
cdr3_aa: CASSFLGSDTQYF

v_call: TRBV6-4
cdr3_aa: CASSSGRVPTGELFF

v_call: TRBV5-4
cdr3_aa: CASSYPLGLEQFF

v_call: TRBV2
cdr3_aa: CASRGVERGQTPQHF

v_call: TRBV4-3
cdr3_aa: CASSQDRGWGYEQYF

v_call: TRBV19
cdr3_aa: CASSIRGTSGSVDFGEQYF

v_call: TRBV6-6
cdr3_aa: CASSFMTGREQYF

v_call: TRBV5-1
cdr3_aa: CASSFQGGYTF

v_call: TRBV6-5
cdr3_aa: CASSSQLTGELFF

v_call: TRBV18
cdr3_aa: CASSFGGDWLNTEAFF